This T cell receptor beta chain comes out of a study of shared clonotypes between healthy human individuals. The germline V gene has CDR1 MDHEN and CDR2 SYDVKM. Deletions cut 2 bases from V and 5 bases from J, with 15 bases between. CDR3 length: 15 residues. Libraries were prepared by immunoSEQ multiplex PCR; TCRdb keeps only in-frame clonotypes and omits some of them. The sample carries millions of clones, approximately 95% recorded once. Sequencing was done on a sample of naive CD4+ T cells from PBMCs. Subset of the sample: CD45RA+ positively selected. The chain joins TRBV28 to TRBJ2-5; D may be TRBD2 (6 bases). The receptor's source is a man between 18 and 29 years old in good health. Some clones in this sample may be carry-over from other donors' samples. CDR3 DNA sequence: TGTGCCAGCAGTTTACAGGCGGGATCTCTGGAGACCCAGTACTTC. This sequence encodes CASSLQAGSLETQYF. Full variable domain (outside the CDR3, taken from reference TRBV28 and TRBJ2-5): DVKVTQSSRYLVKRTGEKVFLECVQDMDHENMFWYRQDPGLGLRLIYFSYDVKMKEKGDIPEGYSVSREKKERFSLILESASTNQTSMYLCASSLQAGSLETQYFGPGTRLLVL.